This TCR beta chain was profiled in a study of shared T cell receptors in the human thymus. The method was immunoSEQ multiplex PCR; TCRdb's version includes in-frame clones alone and lacks a portion of them. Of 650,000 to 950,000 clones listed, approximately 85% are singletons. These data were likewise used in another study, on human thymus T cells.

Source material: thymocytes. The sequence came from a girl under three years old with a congenital heart defect.

The DNA of the CDR3 is TGTGCCAGCAGGTACTACGAGCAGTACTTC. Amino acid sequence: CASRYYEQYF. This sequence joins TRBV5-8 and TRBJ2-7; D is uncertain. This CDR3 comprises 10 residues. Trimming left V 5 bases short and J 3 bases short, with 3 bases between. The germline gives CDR1 SGHTS, CDR2 YDEGEE. The whole variable domain, filled in from reference TRBV5-8 and TRBJ2-7, reads EAGVTQSPTHLIKTRGQQATLRCSPISGHTSVYWYQQALGLGLQFLLWYDEGEERNRGNFPPRFSGRQFPNYSSELNVNALELEDSALYLCASRYYEQYFGPGTRLTVT.